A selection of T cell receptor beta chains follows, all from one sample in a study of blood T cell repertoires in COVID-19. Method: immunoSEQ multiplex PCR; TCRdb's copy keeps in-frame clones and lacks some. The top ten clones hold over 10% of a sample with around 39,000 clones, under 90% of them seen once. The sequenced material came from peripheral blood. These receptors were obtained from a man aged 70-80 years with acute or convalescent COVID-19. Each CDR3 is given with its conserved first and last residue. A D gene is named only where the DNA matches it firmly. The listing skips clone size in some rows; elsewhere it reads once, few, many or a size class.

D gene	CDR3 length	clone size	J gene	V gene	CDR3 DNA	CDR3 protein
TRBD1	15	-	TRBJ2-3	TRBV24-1	TGTGCCACCAGTGATTCACAGGGGGCGAAAGATACGCAGTATTTT	CATSDSQGAKDTQYF
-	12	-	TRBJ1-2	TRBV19	TGTGCCAGTCAAGGGGCAGGCCATGGCTACACCTTC	CASQGAGHGYTF
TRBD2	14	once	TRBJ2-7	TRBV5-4	TGTGCCAGCAGCCTGCTAGCGGGAGAATACGAGCAGTACTTC	CASSLLAGEYEQYF
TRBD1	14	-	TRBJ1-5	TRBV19	TGTGCCAGTAGTGTACAGGGGAGCAATCAGCCCCAGCATTTT	CASSVQGSNQPQHF
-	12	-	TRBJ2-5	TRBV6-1	TGTGCCAGCAGTGACCAACAAGAGACCCAGTACTTC	CASSDQQETQYF
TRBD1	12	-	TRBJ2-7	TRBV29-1	TGCAGCGTTGTCGAGGGACAGTACGAGCAGTACTTC	CSVVEGQYEQYF
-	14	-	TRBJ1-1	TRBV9	TGTGCCAGCAGCGTAGACGGGGTGGGCACTGAAGCTTTCTTT	CASSVDGVGTEAFF
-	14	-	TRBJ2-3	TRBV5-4	TGTGCCAGCAGCTTGAGGGGGTTCACAGATACGCAGTATTTT	CASSLRGFTDTQYF
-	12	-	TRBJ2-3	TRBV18	TGTGCCAGCTCACCCGGCACAGATACGCAGTATTTT	CASSPGTDTQYF
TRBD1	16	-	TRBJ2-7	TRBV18	TGTGCCAGCTCCCCGAGAGGACAGGCCGCATCCTACGAGCAGTACTTC	CASSPRGQAASYEQYF
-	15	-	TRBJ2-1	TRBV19	TGTGCCAGTAGCGTCGGTCTGAGGATCTACAATGAGCAGTTCTTC	CASSVGLRIYNEQFF
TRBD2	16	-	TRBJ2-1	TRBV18	TGTGCCAGCTCAAACTCCCTAGCGGGAGGGTACAATGAGCAGTTCTTC	CASSNSLAGGYNEQFF
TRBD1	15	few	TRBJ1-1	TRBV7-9	TGTGCCAGCAGCTCTAACAGGGGGCCGAGGACTGAAGCTTTCTTT	CASSSNRGPRTEAFF
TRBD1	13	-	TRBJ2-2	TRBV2	TGTGCCGGACAGGGGGAGGCGCACGGGGAGCTGTTTTTT	CAGQGEAHGELFF
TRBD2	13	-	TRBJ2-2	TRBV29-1	TGCAGCGTTGAAGCCCGCGGGGGCGGGGAGCTGTTTTTT	CSVEARGGGELFF
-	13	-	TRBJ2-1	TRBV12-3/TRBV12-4	TGTGCCAGCAGTTTCCTTGGCAGGGGTGAGCAGTTCTTC	CASSFLGRGEQFF
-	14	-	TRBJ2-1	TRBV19	TGTGCCAGTAGCCCTAAGGGGTCAGGGAATGAGCAGTTCTTC	CASSPKGSGNEQFF
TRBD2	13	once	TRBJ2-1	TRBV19	TGTGCCAGTAGACTAGCGCTATACAATGAGCAGTTCTTC	CASRLALYNEQFF
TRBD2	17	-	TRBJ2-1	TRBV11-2	TGTGCCAGCAGCTTAGGAGGGACTAGCAACTCCTACAATGAGCAGTTCTTC	CASSLGGTSNSYNEQFF
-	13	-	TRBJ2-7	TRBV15	TGTGCCACCAGCGTAGGACTGCGCTACGAGCAGTACTTC	CATSVGLRYEQYF
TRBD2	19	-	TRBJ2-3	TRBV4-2	TGTGCCAGCAGCCAAGACGGATCCTTAAGTAGCGGGAGGGCAGATACGCAGTATTTT	CASSQDGSLSSGRADTQYF
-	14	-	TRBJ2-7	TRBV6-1	TGTGCCAGCAGTGATGGGAGAGGAGGTTACGAGCAGTACTTC	CASSDGRGGYEQYF